This TCR beta chain was sequenced in a study of cytomegalovirus exposure and HLA in healthy donors. V lost 3 bases and J lost 5; bases outside the gene matches: 14. Germline V gives CDR1 WSHSY, CDR2 SAAADI. The CDR3 runs to 17 residues. Clones were sequenced by immunoSEQ multiplex PCR, and TCRdb holds only the in-frame ones, with some missing. The sample includes 80,000 to 100,000 clones, about 90% of them seen just once. Sequenced material: PBMCs. The J gene is TRBJ2-3, the V gene TRBV10-2; 7 bases line up with TRBD2. This clonotype was sampled from a man younger than 30 in good health and CMV-seropositive. The CDR3 DNA reads TGCGCCAGCAGTGAATACCTTCTAGCGGATGTGGGAGATACGCAGTATTTT. Encoded protein: CASSEYLLADVGDTQYF.